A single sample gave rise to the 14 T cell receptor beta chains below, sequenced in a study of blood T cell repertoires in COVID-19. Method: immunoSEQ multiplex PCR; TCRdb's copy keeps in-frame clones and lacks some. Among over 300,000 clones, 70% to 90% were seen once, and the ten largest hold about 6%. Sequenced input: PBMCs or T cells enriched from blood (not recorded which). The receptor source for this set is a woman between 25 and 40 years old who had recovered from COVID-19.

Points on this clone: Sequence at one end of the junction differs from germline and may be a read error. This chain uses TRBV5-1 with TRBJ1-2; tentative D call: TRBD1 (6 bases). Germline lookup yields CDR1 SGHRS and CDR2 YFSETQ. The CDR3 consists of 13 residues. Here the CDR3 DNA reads TGCGCCAGCTCCCGGGACAATTTAGAGCTGCCCCGCTTC. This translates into CASSRDNLELPRF. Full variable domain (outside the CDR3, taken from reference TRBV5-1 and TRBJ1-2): KAGVTQTPRYLIKTRGQQVTLSCSPISGHRSVSWYQQTPGQGLQFLFEYFSETQRNKGNFPGRFSGRQFSNSRSEMNVSTLELGDSALYLCASSRDNLELPRFGSGTRLTVV.

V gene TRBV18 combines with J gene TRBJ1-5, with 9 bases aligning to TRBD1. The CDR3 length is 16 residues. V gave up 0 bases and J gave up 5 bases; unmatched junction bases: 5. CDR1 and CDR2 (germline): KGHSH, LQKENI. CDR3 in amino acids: CASSPPRTGDHQPQHF. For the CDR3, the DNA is TGTGCCAGCTCACCACCTAGGACAGGGGACCATCAGCCCCAGCATTTT.

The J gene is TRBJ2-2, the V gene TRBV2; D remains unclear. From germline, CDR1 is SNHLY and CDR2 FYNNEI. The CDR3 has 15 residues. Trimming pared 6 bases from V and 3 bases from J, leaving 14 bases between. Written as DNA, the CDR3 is TGTGCCAGCAGCGCCCCAGGCCCCTACACCGGGGAGCTGTTTTTT. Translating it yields CASSAPGPYTGELFF.

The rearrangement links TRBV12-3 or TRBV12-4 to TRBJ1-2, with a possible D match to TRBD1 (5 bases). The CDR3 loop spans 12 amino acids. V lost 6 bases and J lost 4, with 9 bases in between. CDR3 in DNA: TGTGCCAGCAGCAGGGCTATCTATGGCTACACCTTC. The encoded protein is CASSRAIYGYTF.

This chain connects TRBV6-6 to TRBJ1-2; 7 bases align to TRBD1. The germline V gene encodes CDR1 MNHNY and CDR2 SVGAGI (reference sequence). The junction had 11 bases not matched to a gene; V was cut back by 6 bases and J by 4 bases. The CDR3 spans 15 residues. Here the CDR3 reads CASRADRAQGYGYTF. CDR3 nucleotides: TGTGCCAGCAGAGCCGACAGGGCCCAGGGCTATGGCTACACCTTC.

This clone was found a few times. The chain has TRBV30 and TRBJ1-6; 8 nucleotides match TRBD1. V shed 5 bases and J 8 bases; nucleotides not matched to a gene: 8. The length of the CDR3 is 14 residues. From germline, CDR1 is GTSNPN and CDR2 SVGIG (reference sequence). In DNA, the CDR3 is TGTGCCTGGTCAGGGGGCGTCGGGTATTCACCCCTCCACTTT. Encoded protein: CAWSGGVGYSPLHF.

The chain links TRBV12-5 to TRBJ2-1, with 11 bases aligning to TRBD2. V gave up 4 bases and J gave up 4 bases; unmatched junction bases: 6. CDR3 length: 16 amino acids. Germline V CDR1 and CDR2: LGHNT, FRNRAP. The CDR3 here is CASGSPLAGVYNEQFF. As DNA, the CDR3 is TGTGCTAGTGGTTCGCCACTAGCGGGGGTATACAATGAGCAGTTCTTC.

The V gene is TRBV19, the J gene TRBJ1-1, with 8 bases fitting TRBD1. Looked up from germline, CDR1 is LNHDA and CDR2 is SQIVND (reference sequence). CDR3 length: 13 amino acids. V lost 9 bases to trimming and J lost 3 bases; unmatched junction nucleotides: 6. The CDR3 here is CARTGDRDTEAFF. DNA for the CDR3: TGTGCCAGGACAGGGGATCGGGACACTGAAGCTTTCTTT.

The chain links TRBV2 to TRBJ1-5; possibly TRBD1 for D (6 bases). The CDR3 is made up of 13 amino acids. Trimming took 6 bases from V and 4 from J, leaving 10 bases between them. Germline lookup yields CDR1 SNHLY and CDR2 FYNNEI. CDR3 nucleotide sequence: TGTGCCAGCAGAGGGACACTTAATCAGCCCCAGCATTTT. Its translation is CASRGTLNQPQHF.

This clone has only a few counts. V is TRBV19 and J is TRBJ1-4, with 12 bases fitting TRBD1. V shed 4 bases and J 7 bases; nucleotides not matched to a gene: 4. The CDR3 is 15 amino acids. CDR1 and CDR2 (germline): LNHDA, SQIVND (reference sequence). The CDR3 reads CASSTGTGGTEKLFF. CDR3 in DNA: TGTGCCAGTAGTACCGGGACAGGGGGCACTGAAAAACTGTTTTTT.

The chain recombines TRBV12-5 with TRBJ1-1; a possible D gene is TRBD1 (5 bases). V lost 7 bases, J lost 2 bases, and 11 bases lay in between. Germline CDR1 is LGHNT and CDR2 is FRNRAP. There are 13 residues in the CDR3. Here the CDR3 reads CASALTVNTEAFF. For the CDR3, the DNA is TGTGCTAGTGCCCTGACAGTTAACACTGAAGCTTTCTTT.

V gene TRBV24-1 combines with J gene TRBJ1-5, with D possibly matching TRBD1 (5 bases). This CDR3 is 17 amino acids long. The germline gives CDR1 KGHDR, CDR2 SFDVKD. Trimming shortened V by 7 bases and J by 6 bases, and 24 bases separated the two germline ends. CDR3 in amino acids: CATRPASCRVYRQPQHF. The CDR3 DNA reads TGTGCCACCAGGCCTGCTTCGTGCAGGGTATATCGTCAGCCCCAGCATTTT.

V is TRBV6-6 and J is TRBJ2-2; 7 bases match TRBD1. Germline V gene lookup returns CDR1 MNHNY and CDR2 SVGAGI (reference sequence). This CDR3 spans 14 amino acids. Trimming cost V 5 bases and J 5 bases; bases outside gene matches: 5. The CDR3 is CASSPGQSTGELFF. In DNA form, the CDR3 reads TGTGCCAGCAGTCCGGGACAGTCAACCGGGGAGCTGTTTTTT.

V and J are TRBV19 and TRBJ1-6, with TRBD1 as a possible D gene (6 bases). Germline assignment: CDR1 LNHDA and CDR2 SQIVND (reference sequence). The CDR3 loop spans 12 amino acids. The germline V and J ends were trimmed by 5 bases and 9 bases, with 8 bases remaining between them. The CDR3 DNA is TGTGCCAGTAGTCCACAGGGTTCACCCCTCCACTTT. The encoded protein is CASSPQGSPLHF.